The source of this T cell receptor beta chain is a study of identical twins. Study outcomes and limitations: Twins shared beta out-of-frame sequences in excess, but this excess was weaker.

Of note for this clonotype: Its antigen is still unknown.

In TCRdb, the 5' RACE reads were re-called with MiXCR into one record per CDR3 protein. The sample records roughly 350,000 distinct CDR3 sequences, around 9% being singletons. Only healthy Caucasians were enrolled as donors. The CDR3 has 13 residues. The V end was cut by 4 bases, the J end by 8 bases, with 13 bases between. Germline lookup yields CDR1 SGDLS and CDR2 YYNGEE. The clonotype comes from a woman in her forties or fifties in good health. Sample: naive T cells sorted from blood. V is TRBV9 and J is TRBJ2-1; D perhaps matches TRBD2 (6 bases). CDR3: CASSLRLDYEQFF. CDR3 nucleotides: TGTGCCAGCAGCCTGAGACTAGACTATGAGCAGTTCTTC.